This T cell receptor beta chain was found in a study of blood T cell repertoires in COVID-19. Individuals aged roughly 18 to 95 years were recruited from around 22 US areas. The repertoire was sequenced with immunoSEQ multiplex PCR; TCRdb's copy has only in-frame clones and lacks some. The sample has over 200,000 clones, 80% to 90% seen once; the top ten hold about a tenth. CDR1 is LGHNA, CDR2 YNFKEQ, per germline. Losses at the gene ends were 1 base for V and 7 bases for J; bases not matched to a gene: 8. This CDR3 is 16 amino acids long. Sequencing input: PBMCs or T cells enriched from blood (not recorded which). The clonotype originates from a man aged 18 to 29 with acute COVID-19. This chain uses TRBV4-2 with TRBJ2-1; 9 nucleotides match TRBD2. DNA for the CDR3: TGTGCCAGCAGCCAAGTGTCGGCGGGAGGGCAGAATGAGCAGTTCTTC. It encodes CASSQVSAGGQNEQFF.